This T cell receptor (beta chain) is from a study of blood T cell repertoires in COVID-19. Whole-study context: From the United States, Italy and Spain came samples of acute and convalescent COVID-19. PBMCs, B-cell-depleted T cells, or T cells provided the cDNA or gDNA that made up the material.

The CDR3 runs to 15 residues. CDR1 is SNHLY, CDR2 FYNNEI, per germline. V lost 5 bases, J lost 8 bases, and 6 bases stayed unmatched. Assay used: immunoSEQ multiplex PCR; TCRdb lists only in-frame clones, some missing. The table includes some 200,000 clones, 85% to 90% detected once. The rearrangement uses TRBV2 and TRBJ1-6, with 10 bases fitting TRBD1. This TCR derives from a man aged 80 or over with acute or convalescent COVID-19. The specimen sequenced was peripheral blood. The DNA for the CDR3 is TGTGCCAGCAGTCCGGGACAGGGGATGGATTCACCCCTCCACTTT. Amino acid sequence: CASSPGQGMDSPLHF.